This T cell receptor delta chain was sequenced during a study of delta chains in infants with herpesvirus infections. There are 21 residues in the CDR3. Germline V gives CDR1 TSWWSYY, CDR2 QGS. J gave up 1 base and V 4 bases, and 24 bases lay outside the gene matches. This clone was observed a few times. Gamma-chain- and delta-chain-specific primers converted PBMC RNA into TCR cDNA. TCRdb re-called the RT-PCR reads with CATT. The sample consists of over a thousand delta-chain clones, about 7.1% of them appearing once. The gene calls are TRDV1 and TRDJ1, with 7 bases lining up with TRDD3. This specimen consisted of peripheral blood, obtained at time point 1 of longitudinal follow-up. This TCR was recovered from a human donor who was a Ugandan infant, either HIV-exposed or HIV-unexposed (not recorded which). DNA for the CDR3: TGTGCTCTTGGGGGACAGGCCACCCCCTTGAGGTACTGGGGCACCACCGATAAACTCATCTTT. Translation: CALGGQATPLRYWGTTDKLIF.